The 28 T cell receptor beta chains below come from one sample, sequenced in a study of blood T cell repertoires in COVID-19. Here immunoSEQ multiplex PCR was the method, and the copy in TCRdb shows in-frame clones only, minus some. Among a few hundred thousand clones, 80% to 85% were seen once, and the ten largest hold roughly 3.1%. Sequencing used PBMCs or T cells enriched from blood (not recorded which). The source of these receptors is a man aged 45-65 years who had recovered from COVID-19.

The V call is TRBV10-3, the J call TRBJ1-6; 8 bases agree with TRBD1. CDR1 ENHRY and CDR2 SYGVKD come from the germline V gene. Trimming took 6 bases from V and 10 from J; bases not matched to a gene: 8. The CDR3 length is 14 residues. The CDR3 DNA is TGTGCCATCAGCCTAGCAGGGGGCCGATCACCCCTCCACTTT. This encodes CAISLAGGRSPLHF.

The chain has TRBV11-2 and TRBJ2-1; weak D call: TRBD2 (6 bases). The ends were cut back, 5 bases at V and 4 bases at J, with 9 bases in the middle. CDR3 length: 13 amino acids. The V gene's germline CDR1 is SGHAT and CDR2 FQNNGV. The CDR3 here is CASSQTSYNEQFF. The CDR3, as DNA: TGTGCCAGCAGCCAGACTAGTTACAATGAGCAGTTCTTC. Together with reference TRBV11-2 and TRBJ2-1, the CDR3 gives the full variable domain: EAGVAQSPRYKIIEKRQSVAFWCNPISGHATLYWYQQILGQGPKLLIQFQNNGVVDDSQLPKDRFSAERLKGVDSTLKIQPAKLEDSAVYLCASSQTSYNEQFFGPGTRLTVL.

The CDR3 coding sequence is TGTGCCAGCAGCCAACTAGCGGACTCCTACGAGCAGTACTTC. This codes for CASSQLADSYEQYF. V and J are TRBV14 and TRBJ2-7; 7 nucleotides match TRBD2. This CDR3 spans 14 amino acids. J gave up 0 bases and V 2 bases, and 1 base lay outside the gene matches. Germline CDR1 and CDR2: SGHDN and FVKESK.

The V call is TRBV7-2, the J call TRBJ2-1; D is perhaps TRBD2 (6 bases). V shed 5 bases and J shed 4 bases, with 18 bases lying between them. The length of the CDR3 is 16 residues. Germline CDR1 is SGHTA and CDR2 is FQGNSA. CDR3 sequence: CASSPEPRDLYNEQFF. The CDR3 DNA follows: TGTGCCAGCAGCCCAGAGCCGCGGGACTTGTACAATGAGCAGTTCTTC.

This chain uses TRBV10-3 with TRBJ2-7, with 10 bases that match TRBD2. CDR1 is ENHRY, CDR2 SYGVKD, per germline. V lost 8 bases to trimming and J lost 0 bases; unmatched junction nucleotides: 13. This CDR3 has 17 residues. The CDR3 DNA reads as TGTGCCATCGCCGGGACTAGCGAGAAAAGGGGCTCCTACGAGCAGTACTTC. Translated: CAIAGTSEKRGSYEQYF.

This clone was seen just once. The chain combines TRBV5-1 with TRBJ2-1; D is perhaps TRBD2 (7 bases). The CDR3 is made up of 16 amino acids. Trimming left V 4 bases short and J 6 bases short, with 20 bases between. Germline CDR1 SGHRS, CDR2 YFSETQ. The CDR3 sequence is CASSPWGGPGVNEQFF. The CDR3 DNA follows: TGCGCCAGCAGCCCCTGGGGGGGCCCAGGGGTCAATGAGCAGTTCTTC. The full variable domain, with the rest looked up from reference TRBV5-1 and TRBJ2-1, is KAGVTQTPRYLIKTRGQQVTLSCSPISGHRSVSWYQQTPGQGLQFLFEYFSETQRNKGNFPGRFSGRQFSNSRSEMNVSTLELGDSALYLCASSPWGGPGVNEQFFGPGTRLTVL.

The chain employs TRBV4-2 and TRBJ2-7, with 7 bases lining up with TRBD2. This CDR3 has 15 residues. V shed 4 bases, J shed 6 bases, and the junction held 12 bases outside the gene matches. The germline V gene has CDR1 LGHNA and CDR2 YNFKEQ. In nucleotides, the CDR3 is TGTGCCAGCAGCCCCCAGGGCGGTTTAGCGGGCGAGCAGTACTTC. It codes for CASSPQGGLAGEQYF.

This clone was seen only once. The chain links TRBV4-3 to TRBJ2-7; D possibly corresponds to TRBD2 (5 bases). Germline loops: CDR1 LGHNA, CDR2 YSLEER. Trimming stripped 2 bases from V and 0 bases from J, with 11 bases between. This CDR3 region has 15 residues. The CDR3 spells CASSQRWAGSYEQYF. The CDR3 nucleotides read TGCGCCAGCAGCCAACGATGGGCGGGCTCCTACGAGCAGTACTTC.

The chain is built from TRBV5-6 and TRBJ2-1, with a tentative D call TRBD1 (5 bases). CDR1 and CDR2 (germline): SGHDT, YYEEEE. This CDR3 is 17 amino acids long. V dropped 3 bases and J dropped 5 bases, with 21 bases sitting between them. CDR3 DNA: TGTGCCAGCAGCTCCCCCGGTCGACAGACATACGACAATGAGCAGTTCTTC. Translated: CASSSPGRQTYDNEQFF.

This clone has more than one count but fewer than ten. This rearrangement joins TRBV5-4 to TRBJ1-4, with TRBD1 identical over 9 bases. The CDR3 totals 15 residues. Looked up from germline, CDR1 is SGHNT and CDR2 is YYREEE (reference sequence). The junction had 8 bases not matched to a gene; V was cut back by 3 bases and J by 8 bases. The CDR3 coding sequence is TGTGCCAGCAGCTCGGGGACAGGGCAGCAAGAAAAACTGTTTTTT. Protein sequence: CASSSGTGQQEKLFF.

This chain joins TRBV5-6 and TRBJ2-5; 9 positions agree with TRBD1. CDR1 and CDR2 from the germline V gene are SGHDT and YYEEEE. This CDR3 is 15 amino acids long. After removal of 3 bases from V and 5 bases from J, the junction contained 8 bases not matched to a gene. Here the CDR3 reads CASSSTGGVWETQYF. In DNA form, the CDR3 reads TGTGCCAGCAGCTCGACAGGGGGGGTATGGGAGACCCAGTACTTC.

The V call is TRBV7-9, the J call TRBJ2-7; 7 positions agree with TRBD2. CDR1 and CDR2 from the germline V gene are SEHNR and FQNEAQ (reference sequence). The CDR3 is 17 residues long. Trimming removed 5 bases from V and 2 bases from J; junction bases left unmatched: 15. Written as DNA, the CDR3 is TGTGCCAGCAGCCCCGGGGTGGGAGGGCCCCGCCCCTACGAGCAGTACTTC. Amino acids: CASSPGVGGPRPYEQYF.

This chain links TRBV10-1 with TRBJ2-1; TRBD1 aligns across 11 bases. This CDR3 spans 15 amino acids. V dropped 5 bases and J dropped 4; count of bases not matched to a gene: 4. CDR1 is WNHNN, CDR2 SYGVQD, per germline (reference sequence). CDR3 DNA: TGCGCCAGCAGTACCGGACAGGGGGCGTACAATGAGCAGTTCTTC. Translated: CASSTGQGAYNEQFF.

This clone was counted a single time. The chain couples TRBV6-1 to TRBJ1-1, with D maybe TRBD1 (6 bases). The CDR3 contains 14 residues. Trimming shortened V by 2 bases and J by 6 bases, and 13 bases separated the two germline ends. CDR1 and CDR2 from the germline V gene are MNHNS and SASEGT. The chain's CDR3 is CASSEYVGAAEAFF. Here the CDR3 DNA reads TGTGCCAGCAGTGAATATGTGGGGGCGGCTGAAGCTTTCTTT.

This clone has just a few counts. The chain employs TRBV5-4 and TRBJ2-3; D is uncertain. The CDR3 consists of 13 residues. In germline, CDR1 is SGHNT, CDR2 YYREEE (reference sequence). Trimming stripped 2 bases from V and 2 bases from J, with 6 bases between. This chain's CDR3 is CASSFLLTDTQYF. The CDR3 nucleotides read TGTGCCAGCAGCTTCCTACTCACAGATACGCAGTATTTT.

This clone was observed many times. The chain has TRBV7-2 and TRBJ1-6; D gene uncertain. Trimming took 5 bases from V and 6 from J, leaving 23 bases between them. Germline CDR1 and CDR2: SGHTA and FQGNSA. The CDR3 sequence is 18 residues long. The CDR3 nucleotides read TGTGCCAGCAGCGACTCCCCCCAGCGCCTCCCCCGTAATTCACCCCTCCACTTT. Its protein product is CASSDSPQRLPRNSPLHF.

The chain joins TRBV5-1 to TRBJ1-6; 11 bases match TRBD1. The CDR3 loop spans 14 amino acids. CDR1 is SGHRS and CDR2 is YFSETQ in the germline V gene. After removal of 3 bases from V and 11 bases from J, the junction contained 4 bases not matched to a gene. CDR3 coding DNA: TGCGCCAGCAGCTCCAGGACAGGGGGCACACCCCTCCACTTT. Protein product: CASSSRTGGTPLHF.

This clone was seen just once. The chain links TRBV10-3 to TRBJ2-3; a weak D match, TRBD1 (6 bases). CDR3 size: 12 residues. CDR1 is ENHRY, CDR2 SYGVKD, per germline. V was shortened by 8 bases and J by 4 bases, with 10 bases between the two germline ends. The CDR3 is CAIGGRADTQYF. The CDR3 nucleotides read TGTGCCATCGGGGGCAGGGCAGATACGCAGTATTTT.

The chain couples TRBV6-2 or TRBV6-3 to TRBJ2-6; possible D gene TRBD2, 6 bases. The CDR3 runs to 16 residues. V lost 4 bases and J lost 0, with 10 bases in between. Germline assignment: CDR1 MNHEY and CDR2 SVGEGT. The chain's CDR3 is CASSSRDFSGANVLTF. CDR3 nucleotide sequence: TGTGCCAGCAGTTCCCGGGACTTCTCTGGGGCCAACGTCCTGACTTTC.

The rearrangement joins TRBV11-3 to TRBJ1-3, with 8 bases lining up with TRBD1. After removal of 5 bases from V and 6 bases from J, the junction contained 12 bases not matched to a gene. The germline CDR1 and CDR2 sequences are SGHNT and YENEEA. This CDR3 has 16 residues. The CDR3 reads CASSLPGQGYENTIYF. CDR3 nucleotide sequence: TGTGCCAGCAGCCTCCCCGGACAGGGTTATGAAAACACCATATATTTT.

This sequence joins TRBV27 and TRBJ1-6; the match to TRBD1 covers 7 bases. Trimming took 1 base from V and 1 from J; bases not matched to a gene: 16. The V gene's germline CDR1 is MNHEY and CDR2 SMNVEV (reference sequence). This CDR3 contains 21 residues. The CDR3 protein is CASSLWSTRKQGRSYNSPLHF. The CDR3 DNA sequence: TGTGCCAGCAGTTTATGGTCTACCCGAAAACAGGGGAGATCCTATAATTCACCCCTCCACTTT.

The chain couples TRBV28 to TRBJ2-7, with a weak D call TRBD2 (5 bases). Between the trimmed V and J ends, which lost 1 base and 5 bases, there was a span of 18 bases. Germline loops: CDR1 MDHEN, CDR2 SYDVKM. The CDR3 loop spans 16 amino acids. CDR3: CASSLSTTRSSDEQYF. The CDR3 bases are TGTGCCAGCAGTTTATCTACCACTAGATCGTCCGACGAGCAGTACTTC.

The rearrangement joins TRBV18 to TRBJ2-1; D may be TRBD1 (7 bases). V was pared by 0 bases and J by 2 bases, with 14 bases between. Germline CDR1 and CDR2: KGHSH and LQKENI. This CDR3 spans 17 amino acids. CDR3 region: CASSPPIGGGPYNEQFF. The CDR3, as DNA: TGTGCCAGCTCACCACCGATAGGAGGGGGCCCCTACAATGAGCAGTTCTTC.

The J gene is TRBJ1-6, the V gene TRBV6-6, with a possible D match to TRBD1 (5 bases). The CDR3 length is 12 residues. Trimming left V 11 bases short and J 7 bases short, with 12 bases between. From germline, CDR1 is MNHNY and CDR2 SVGAGI (reference sequence). CDR3 residues: CALGEGNSPLHF. In DNA form, the CDR3 reads TGTGCCTTGGGGGAGGGGAATTCACCCCTCCACTTT.

This sequence joins TRBV5-5 and TRBJ2-7; tentatively, D is TRBD1 (5 bases). Trimming took 0 bases from V and 1 from J, leaving 14 bases between them. The CDR3 is made up of 16 amino acids. Per germline, CDR1 SGHKS and CDR2 YYEKEE (reference sequence). This CDR3 reads CASSLELVTVSYEQYF. The CDR3 DNA reads as TGTGCCAGCAGCTTGGAGTTGGTGACAGTATCCTACGAGCAGTACTTC.

The chain links TRBV5-6 to TRBJ2-1; TRBD2 aligns across 12 bases. V was clipped by 0 bases and J by 7 bases; unmatched bases: 5. Germline loops: CDR1 SGHDT, CDR2 YYEEEE. The CDR3 runs 16 residues. CDR3 protein: CASSLVTSGSRNEQFF. CDR3 sequence (DNA): TGTGCCAGCAGCTTGGTGACTAGCGGGAGTAGAAATGAGCAGTTCTTC.

The rearrangement links TRBV12-5 to TRBJ2-3, with 9 positions matching TRBD1. The CDR3 loop spans 15 amino acids. Germline CDR1 and CDR2: LGHNT and FRNRAP. The V gene end was trimmed by 9 bases and the J gene end by 3 bases; junction bases not matched to a gene: 10. The CDR3 sequence: CASKPGQGSTDTQYF. The CDR3, as DNA: TGTGCTAGCAAACCCGGACAGGGGAGTACAGATACGCAGTATTTT. Based on the CDR3 plus reference TRBV12-5 and TRBJ2-3, the full variable domain is DARVTQTPRHKVTEMGQEVTMRCQPILGHNTVFWYRQTMMQGLELLAYFRNRAPLDDSGMPKDRFSAEMPDATLATLKIQPSEPRDSAVYFCASKPGQGSTDTQYFGPGTRLTVL.

This chain connects TRBV6-2 or TRBV6-3 to TRBJ2-7, with 8 bases that match TRBD1. Trimming cost V 0 bases and J 7 bases; bases outside gene matches: 5. This CDR3 spans 14 amino acids. The germline V gene encodes CDR1 MNHEY and CDR2 SVGEGT. The CDR3 loop is CASSYSTGVGEQYF. The CDR3, as DNA: TGTGCCAGCAGTTACTCGACAGGGGTGGGGGAGCAGTACTTC.